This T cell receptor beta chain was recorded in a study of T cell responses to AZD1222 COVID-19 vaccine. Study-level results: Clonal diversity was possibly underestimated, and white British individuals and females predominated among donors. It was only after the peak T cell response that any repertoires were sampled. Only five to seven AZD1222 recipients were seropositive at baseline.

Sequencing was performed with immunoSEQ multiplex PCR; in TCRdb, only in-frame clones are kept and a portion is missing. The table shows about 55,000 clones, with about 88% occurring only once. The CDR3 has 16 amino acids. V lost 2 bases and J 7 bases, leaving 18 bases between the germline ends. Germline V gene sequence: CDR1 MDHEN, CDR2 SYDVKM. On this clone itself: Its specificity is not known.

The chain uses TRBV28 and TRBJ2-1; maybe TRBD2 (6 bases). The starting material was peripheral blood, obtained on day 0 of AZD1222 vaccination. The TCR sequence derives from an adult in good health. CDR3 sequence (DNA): TGTGCCAGCAGTTTAGGCGGGCTAGCGCGAACTAATGAGCAGTTCTTC. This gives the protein CASSLGGLARTNEQFF.